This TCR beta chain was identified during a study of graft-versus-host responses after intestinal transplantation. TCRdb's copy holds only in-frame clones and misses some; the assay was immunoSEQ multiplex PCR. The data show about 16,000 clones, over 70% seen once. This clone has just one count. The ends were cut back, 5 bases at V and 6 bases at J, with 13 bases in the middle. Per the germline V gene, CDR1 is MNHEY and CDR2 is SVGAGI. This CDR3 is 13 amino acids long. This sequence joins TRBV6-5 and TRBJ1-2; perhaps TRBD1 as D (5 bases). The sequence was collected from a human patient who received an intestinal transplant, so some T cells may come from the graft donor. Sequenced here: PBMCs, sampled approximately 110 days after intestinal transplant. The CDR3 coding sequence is TGTGCCAGCAGTGAAATCCTGGGGGATGGCTACACCTTC. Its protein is CASSEILGDGYTF.